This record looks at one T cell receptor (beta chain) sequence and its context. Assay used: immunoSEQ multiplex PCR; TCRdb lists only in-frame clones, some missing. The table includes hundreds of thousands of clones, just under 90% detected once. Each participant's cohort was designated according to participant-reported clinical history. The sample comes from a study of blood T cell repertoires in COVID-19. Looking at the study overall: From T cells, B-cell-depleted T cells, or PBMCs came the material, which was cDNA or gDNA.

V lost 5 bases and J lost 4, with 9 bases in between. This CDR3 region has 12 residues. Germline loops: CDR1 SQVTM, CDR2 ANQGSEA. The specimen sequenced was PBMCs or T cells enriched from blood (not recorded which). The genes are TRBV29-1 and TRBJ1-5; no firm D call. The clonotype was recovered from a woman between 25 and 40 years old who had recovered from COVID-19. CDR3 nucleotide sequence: TGCAGCGTTACCTCCCAGAATCAGCCCCAGCATTTT. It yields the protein CSVTSQNQPQHF. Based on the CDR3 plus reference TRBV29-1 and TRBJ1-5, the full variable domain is SAVISQKPSRDICQRGTSLTIQCQVDSQVTMMFWYRQQPGQSLTLIATANQGSEATYESGFVIDKFPISRPNLTFSTLTVSNMSPEDSSIYLCSVTSQNQPQHFGDGTRLSIL.